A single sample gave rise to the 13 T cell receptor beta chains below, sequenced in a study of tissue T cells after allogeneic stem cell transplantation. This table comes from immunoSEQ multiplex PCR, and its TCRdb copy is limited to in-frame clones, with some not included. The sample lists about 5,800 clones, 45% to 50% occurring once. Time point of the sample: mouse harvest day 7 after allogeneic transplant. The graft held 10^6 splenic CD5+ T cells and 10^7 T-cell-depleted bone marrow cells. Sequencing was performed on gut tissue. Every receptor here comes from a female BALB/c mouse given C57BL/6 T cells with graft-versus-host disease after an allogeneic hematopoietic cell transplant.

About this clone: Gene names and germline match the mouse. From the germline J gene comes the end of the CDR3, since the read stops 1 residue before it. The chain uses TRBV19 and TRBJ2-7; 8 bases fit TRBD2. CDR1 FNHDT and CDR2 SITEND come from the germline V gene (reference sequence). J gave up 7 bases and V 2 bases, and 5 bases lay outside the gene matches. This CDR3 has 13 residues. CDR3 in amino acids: CASSIRTGKEQYF. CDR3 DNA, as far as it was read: TGTGCCAGCAGTATTCGGACTGGGAAGGAACAGTAC.

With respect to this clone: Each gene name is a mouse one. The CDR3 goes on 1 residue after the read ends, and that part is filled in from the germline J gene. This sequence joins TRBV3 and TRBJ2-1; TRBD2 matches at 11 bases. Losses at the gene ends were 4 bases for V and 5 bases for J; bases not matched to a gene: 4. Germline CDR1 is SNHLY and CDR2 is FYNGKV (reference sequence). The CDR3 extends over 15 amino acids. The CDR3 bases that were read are TGTGCCAGCAGCTCGCTACTGGGGGGGCATGCTGAGCAGTTC. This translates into CASSSLLGGHAEQF. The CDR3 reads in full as CASSSLLGGHAEQFF.

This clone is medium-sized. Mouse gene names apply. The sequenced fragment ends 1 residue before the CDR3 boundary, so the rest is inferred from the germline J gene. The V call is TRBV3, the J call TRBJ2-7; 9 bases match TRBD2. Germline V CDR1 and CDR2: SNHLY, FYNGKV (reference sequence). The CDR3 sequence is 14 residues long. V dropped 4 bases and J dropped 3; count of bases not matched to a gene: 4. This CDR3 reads CASSSRLGVYEQYF. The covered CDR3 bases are TGTGCCAGCAGCTCCCGACTGGGGGTCTATGAACAGTAC. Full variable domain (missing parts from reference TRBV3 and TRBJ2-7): GPKVLQIPSHQIIDMGQMVTLNCDPVSNHLYFYWYKQILGQQMEFLVNFYNGKVMEKSKLFKDQFSVERPDGSYFTLKIQPTALEDSAVYFCASSSRLGVYEQYFGPGTRLTVL.

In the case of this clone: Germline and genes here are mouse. The CDR3 DNA, read in part, is TGTGCCAGCAGTCTGTGGCGGGCAAGGGACGAAAGATTATTT. Translating gives CASSLWRARDERLF. The entire CDR3 is CASSLWRARDERLFF. V usage is TRBV26 and J usage is TRBJ1-4; D not certain. The read halts 1 residue ahead of the CDR3 end, with the missing end drawn from the germline J gene. The V end lost 1 base, the J end lost 6 bases, and 12 bases lay between the germline ends. CDR3 length: 15 residues. CDR1 is KGHPV and CDR2 is FQNQEV in the germline V gene (reference sequence).

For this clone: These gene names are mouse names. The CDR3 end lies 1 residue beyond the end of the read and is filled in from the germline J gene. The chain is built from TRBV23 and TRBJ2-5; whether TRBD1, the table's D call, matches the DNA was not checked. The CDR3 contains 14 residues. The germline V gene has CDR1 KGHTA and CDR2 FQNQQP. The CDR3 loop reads CSSSPGTGKDTQYF. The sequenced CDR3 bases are TGCTCCAGCAGTCCCGGGACAGGGAAAGACACCCAGTAC.

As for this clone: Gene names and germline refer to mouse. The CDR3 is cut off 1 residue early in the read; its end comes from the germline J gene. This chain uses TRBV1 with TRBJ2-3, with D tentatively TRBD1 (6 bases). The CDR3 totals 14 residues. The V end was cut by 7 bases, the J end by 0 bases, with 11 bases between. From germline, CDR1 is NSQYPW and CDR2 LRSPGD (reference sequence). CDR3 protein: CTCTGTSSAETLYF. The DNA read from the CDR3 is TGCACCTGCACCGGGACATCTAGTGCAGAAACGCTGTAT.

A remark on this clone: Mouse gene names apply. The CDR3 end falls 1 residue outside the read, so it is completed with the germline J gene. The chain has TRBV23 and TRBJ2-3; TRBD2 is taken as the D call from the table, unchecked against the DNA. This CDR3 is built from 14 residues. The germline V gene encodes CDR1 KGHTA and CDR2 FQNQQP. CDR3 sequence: CSSSPTGGGETLYF. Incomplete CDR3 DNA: TGCTCCAGCAGTCCGACTGGGGGGGGAGAAACGCTGTAT.

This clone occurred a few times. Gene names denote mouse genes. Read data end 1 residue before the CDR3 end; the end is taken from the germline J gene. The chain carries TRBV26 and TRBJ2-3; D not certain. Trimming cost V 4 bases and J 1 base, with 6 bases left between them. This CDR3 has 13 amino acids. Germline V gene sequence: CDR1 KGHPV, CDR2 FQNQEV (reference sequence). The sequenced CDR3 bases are TGTGCCAGCAGTCCTCGGGGTGCAGAAACGCTGTAT. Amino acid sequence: CASSPRGAETLY. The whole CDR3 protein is CASSPRGAETLYF. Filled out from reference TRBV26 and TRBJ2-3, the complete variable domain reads NSKVIQTPRYLVKGQGQKAKMRCIPEKGHPVVFWYQQNKNNEFKFLINFQNQEVLQQIDMTEKRFSAECPSNSPCSLEIQSSEAGDSALYLCASSPRGAETLYFGSGTRLTVL.

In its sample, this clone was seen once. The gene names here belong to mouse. The part of the CDR3 DNA that was read is TGTGCCAGCAGCCAAGTGGGGAGCCAAGACACCCAGTAC. Its translation is CASSQVGSQDTQY. The entire CDR3 protein reads CASSQVGSQDTQYF. The rearrangement links TRBV2 to TRBJ2-5; TRBD2 might be the D (5 bases). The CDR3 end is not reached by the read, which stops 1 residue before it; the germline J gene fills it in. V was trimmed by 1 base and J by 2 bases, leaving 7 bases between them. This CDR3 region has 14 residues. Germline CDR1 and CDR2: LGHNA and YSYQKL.

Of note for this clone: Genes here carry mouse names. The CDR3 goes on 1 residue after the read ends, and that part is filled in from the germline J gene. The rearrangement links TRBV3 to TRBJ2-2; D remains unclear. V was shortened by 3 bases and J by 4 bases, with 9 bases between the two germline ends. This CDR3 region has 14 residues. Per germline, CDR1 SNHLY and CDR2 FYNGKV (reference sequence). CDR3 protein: CASSFEGGTGQLYF. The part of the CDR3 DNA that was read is TGTGCCAGCAGCTTTGAGGGCGGCACCGGGCAGCTCTAC.

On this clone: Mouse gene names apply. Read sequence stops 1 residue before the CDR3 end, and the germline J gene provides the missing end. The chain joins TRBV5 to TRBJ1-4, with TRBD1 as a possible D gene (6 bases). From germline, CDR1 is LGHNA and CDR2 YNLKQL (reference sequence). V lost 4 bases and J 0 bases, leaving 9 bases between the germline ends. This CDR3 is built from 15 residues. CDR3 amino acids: CASSPRQVSNERLFF. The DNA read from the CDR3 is TGTGCCAGCAGCCCCCGACAGGTTTCCAACGAAAGATTATTT.

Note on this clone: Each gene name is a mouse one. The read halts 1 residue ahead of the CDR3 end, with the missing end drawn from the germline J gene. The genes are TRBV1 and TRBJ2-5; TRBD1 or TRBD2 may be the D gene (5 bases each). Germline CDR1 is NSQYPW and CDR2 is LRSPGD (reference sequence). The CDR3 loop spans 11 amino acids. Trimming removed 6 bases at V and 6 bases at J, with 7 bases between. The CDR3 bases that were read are TGCACCTGCAGGCGGGGGGACACCCAGTAC. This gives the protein CTCRRGDTQY. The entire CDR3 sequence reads CTCRRGDTQYF.

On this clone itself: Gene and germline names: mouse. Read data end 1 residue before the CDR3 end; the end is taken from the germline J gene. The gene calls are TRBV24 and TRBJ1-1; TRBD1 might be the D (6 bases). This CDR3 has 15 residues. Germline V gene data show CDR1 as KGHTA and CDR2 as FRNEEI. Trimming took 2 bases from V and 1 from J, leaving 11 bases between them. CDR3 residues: CASSLNRAGNTEVFF. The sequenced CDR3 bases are TGTGCCAGCAGTCTGAACAGGGCGGGAAACACAGAAGTCTTC.